These T cell receptor beta chains were read from a single sample in a study of blood T cell repertoires in COVID-19. Sequencing was performed with immunoSEQ multiplex PCR; in TCRdb, only in-frame clones are kept and a portion is missing. The sample holds just over 300,000 clones; over 75% are singletons and the top ten take approximately 8.8%. Source material: PBMCs or T cells enriched from blood (not recorded which). These receptors were collected from a woman aged 35 to 49 who had recovered from COVID-19. The CDR3 runs from the conserved cysteine through the conserved F or W. D genes are given only for firm matches. Only part of the rows carry a size: once, few, many, or a class if the clone is expanded.

V gene: TRBV2
clone size: -
D gene: -
J gene: TRBJ2-3
CDR3 DNA: TGTGCCAGCAGCTTTCTAGCGCGCGGGGCAGATACGCAGTATTTT
CDR3 protein: CASSFLARGADTQYF

V gene: TRBV7-7
clone size: -
D gene: TRBD1
J gene: TRBJ2-5
CDR3 DNA: TGTGCTAGCAGCTCCGGACAGGCTGCCTCGGCCCAGTACTTC
CDR3 protein: CASSSGQAASAQYF

V gene: TRBV29-1
clone size: -
D gene: TRBD1
J gene: TRBJ1-1
CDR3 DNA: TGCAGCGTTGAGACCCCACAGGGGTTTATGAACACTGAAGCTTTCTTT
CDR3 protein: CSVETPQGFMNTEAFF

V gene: TRBV6-5
clone size: -
D gene: -
J gene: TRBJ2-7
CDR3 DNA: TGTGCCAGCAGCACACTAGGGCCCTACGAGCAGTACTTC
CDR3 protein: CASSTLGPYEQYF

V gene: TRBV19
clone size: -
D gene: -
J gene: TRBJ1-6
CDR3 DNA: TGTGCCAGTAAGGAAGGAGGGGATAATTCACCCCTCCACTTT
CDR3 protein: CASKEGGDNSPLHF

V gene: TRBV9
clone size: -
D gene: -
J gene: TRBJ1-2
CDR3 DNA: TGTGCCAGCAGCGCGAACAGGGTGACTAACTATGGCTACACCTTC
CDR3 protein: CASSANRVTNYGYTF

V gene: TRBV6-4
clone size: -
D gene: -
J gene: TRBJ2-1
CDR3 DNA: TGTGCCAGCAGTGACCAGGGGCAGGGTCAGCAGTTCTTC
CDR3 protein: CASSDQGQGQQFF

V gene: TRBV19
clone size: -
D gene: -
J gene: TRBJ1-2
CDR3 DNA: TGTGCCAGTAGTACAGGATTTACTAACTATGGCTACACCTTC
CDR3 protein: CASSTGFTNYGYTF

V gene: TRBV6-2/TRBV6-3
clone size: -
D gene: -
J gene: TRBJ1-1
CDR3 DNA: TGTGCCAGCAGTTACTATCCAGGGGAACTACTCTCTGAAGCTTTCTTT
CDR3 protein: CASSYYPGELLSEAFF

V gene: TRBV4-1
clone size: -
D gene: TRBD2
J gene: TRBJ2-7
CDR3 DNA: TGCGCCAGCAGCCCCGGGACTAGCGGGAGTAGCGAGCAGTACTTC
CDR3 protein: CASSPGTSGSSEQYF

V gene: TRBV18
clone size: -
D gene: TRBD2
J gene: TRBJ2-2
CDR3 DNA: TGTGCCAGCTCCGATGGGACTACTGGCCTATACGGGGAGCTGTTTTTT
CDR3 protein: CASSDGTTGLYGELFF

V gene: TRBV5-6
clone size: -
D gene: -
J gene: TRBJ1-2
CDR3 DNA: TGTGCCAGCAGCGCTTGGGGGCGTCCACCAGGGACCTATGGCTACACCTTC
CDR3 protein: CASSAWGRPPGTYGYTF

V gene: TRBV2
clone size: -
D gene: TRBD1
J gene: TRBJ2-7
CDR3 DNA: TGTGCCAGCAACACAGGGGGCCTGAACGAGCAGTACTTC
CDR3 protein: CASNTGGLNEQYF

V gene: TRBV7-8
clone size: -
D gene: TRBD1
J gene: TRBJ2-2
CDR3 DNA: TGTGCCAGCACCATCGGACAGGGGTACACCGGGGAGCTGTTTTTT
CDR3 protein: CASTIGQGYTGELFF

V gene: TRBV3-1/TRBV3-2
clone size: -
D gene: -
J gene: TRBJ2-7
CDR3 DNA: TGTGCCAGCAGCTTACAGATCGGGGTTGGCTACGAGCAGTACTTC
CDR3 protein: CASSLQIGVGYEQYF

V gene: TRBV3-1/TRBV3-2
clone size: once
D gene: -
J gene: TRBJ1-5
CDR3 DNA: TGTGCCAGCAGCCAATCGAGATGGAGAGGGTTTATTAGCAATCAGCCCCAGCATTTT
CDR3 protein: CASSQSRWRGFISNQPQHF

V gene: TRBV5-4
clone size: few
D gene: TRBD1
J gene: TRBJ1-3
CDR3 DNA: TGTGCCAGCAGCTCCGCCGGGACAGGGACGTTCTCTGGAAACACCATATATTTT
CDR3 protein: CASSSAGTGTFSGNTIYF

V gene: TRBV7-2
clone size: -
D gene: -
J gene: TRBJ1-1
CDR3 DNA: TGTGCCAGCAGCTTAGGAGCACAGAAGAACACTGAAGCTTTCTTT
CDR3 protein: CASSLGAQKNTEAFF

V gene: TRBV5-6
clone size: -
D gene: TRBD1
J gene: TRBJ2-7
CDR3 DNA: TGTGCCAGCAGCCCTTCGACCGGGACAGGGTACGAGCAGTACTTC
CDR3 protein: CASSPSTGTGYEQYF

V gene: TRBV19
clone size: once
D gene: TRBD1
J gene: TRBJ1-2
CDR3 DNA: TGTGCCAGTAGTATAGCGACAGGGAACAATGGCTACACCTTC
CDR3 protein: CASSIATGNNGYTF

V gene: TRBV4-3
clone size: -
D gene: -
J gene: TRBJ2-1
CDR3 DNA: TGCGCCAGCAGCCAAGAAGAGCAGGGCGAGCAGTTCTTC
CDR3 protein: CASSQEEQGEQFF

V gene: TRBV4-3
clone size: -
D gene: -
J gene: TRBJ2-1
CDR3 DNA: TGCGCCAGCAGCCAAGACGACAGGAGCTCCTACAATGAGCAGTTCTTC
CDR3 protein: CASSQDDRSSYNEQFF

V gene: TRBV11-3
clone size: -
D gene: TRBD2
J gene: TRBJ2-3
CDR3 DNA: TGTGCCAGCGGTCCGGGGACTAGCGGAACAGATACGCAGTATTTT
CDR3 protein: CASGPGTSGTDTQYF

V gene: TRBV7-9
clone size: -
D gene: -
J gene: TRBJ2-1
CDR3 DNA: TGTGCCAGCAGCCTCCCCCTAGCGAGCTCCTACAATGAGCAGTTCTTC
CDR3 protein: CASSLPLASSYNEQFF

V gene: TRBV10-3
clone size: -
D gene: TRBD2
J gene: TRBJ2-7
CDR3 DNA: TGTGCCATCAGTGGGGCTAGCGGGCGGACCTACGAGCAGTACTTC
CDR3 protein: CAISGASGRTYEQYF

V gene: TRBV7-9
clone size: -
D gene: -
J gene: TRBJ1-1
CDR3 DNA: TGTGCCAGCAGCTCACGGTTGGGACTCAACACTGAAGCTTTCTTT
CDR3 protein: CASSSRLGLNTEAFF